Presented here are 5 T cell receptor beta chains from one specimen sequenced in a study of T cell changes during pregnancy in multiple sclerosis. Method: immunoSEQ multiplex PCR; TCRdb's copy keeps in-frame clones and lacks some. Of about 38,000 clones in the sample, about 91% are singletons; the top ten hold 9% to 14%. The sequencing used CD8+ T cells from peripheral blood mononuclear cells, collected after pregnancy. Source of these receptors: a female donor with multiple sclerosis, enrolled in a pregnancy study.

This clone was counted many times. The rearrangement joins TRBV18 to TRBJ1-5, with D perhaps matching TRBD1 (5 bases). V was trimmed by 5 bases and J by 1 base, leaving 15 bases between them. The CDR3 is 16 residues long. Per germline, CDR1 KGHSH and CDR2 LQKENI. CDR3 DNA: TGTGCCAGCTCAGTCGGAGGGGCAGGGAGCAATCAGCCCCAGCATTTT. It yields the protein CASSVGGAGSNQPQHF.

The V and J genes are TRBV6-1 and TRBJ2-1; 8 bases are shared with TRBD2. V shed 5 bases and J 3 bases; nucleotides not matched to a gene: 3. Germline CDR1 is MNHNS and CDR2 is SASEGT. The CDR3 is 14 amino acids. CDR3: CASSTSGYYNEQFF. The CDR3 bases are TGTGCCAGCAGTACTAGCGGCTACTACAATGAGCAGTTCTTC.

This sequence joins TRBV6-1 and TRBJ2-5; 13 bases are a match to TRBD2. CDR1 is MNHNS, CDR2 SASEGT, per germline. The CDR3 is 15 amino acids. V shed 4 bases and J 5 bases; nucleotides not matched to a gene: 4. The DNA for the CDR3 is TGTGCCAGCAGTGGAGGGACTAGCGGGGCGGAGACCCAGTACTTC. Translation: CASSGGTSGAETQYF.

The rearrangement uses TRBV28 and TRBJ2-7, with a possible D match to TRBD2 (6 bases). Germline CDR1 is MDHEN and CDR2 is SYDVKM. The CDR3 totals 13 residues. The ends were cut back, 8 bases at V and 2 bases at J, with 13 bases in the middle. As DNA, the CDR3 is TGTGCCAGCTCGGGTAGCGGAGCCTACGAGCAGTACTTC. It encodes CASSGSGAYEQYF.

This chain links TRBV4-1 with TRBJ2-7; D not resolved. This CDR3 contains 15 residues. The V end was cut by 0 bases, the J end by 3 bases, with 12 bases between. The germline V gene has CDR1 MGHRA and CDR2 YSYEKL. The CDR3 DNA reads TGCGCCAGCAGCCAAGATCGCCAGCGTGGCTACGAGCAGTACTTC. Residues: CASSQDRQRGYEQYF.